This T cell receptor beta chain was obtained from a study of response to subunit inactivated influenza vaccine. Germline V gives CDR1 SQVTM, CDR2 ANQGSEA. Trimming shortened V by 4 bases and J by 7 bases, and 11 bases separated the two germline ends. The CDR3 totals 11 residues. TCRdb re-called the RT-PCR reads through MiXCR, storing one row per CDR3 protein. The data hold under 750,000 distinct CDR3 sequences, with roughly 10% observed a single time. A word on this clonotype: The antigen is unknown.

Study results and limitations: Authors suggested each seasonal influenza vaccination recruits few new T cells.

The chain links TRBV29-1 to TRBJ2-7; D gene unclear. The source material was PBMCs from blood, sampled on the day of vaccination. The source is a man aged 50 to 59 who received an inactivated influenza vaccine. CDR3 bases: TGCAGCGTTGGCCATAATCGGGAGCAGTACTTC. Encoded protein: CSVGHNREQYF.